The 3 T cell receptor beta chains below all came from one sample that was sequenced in a study of blood T cell repertoires in COVID-19. The assay was immunoSEQ multiplex PCR, and TCRdb's table has in-frame clones only and misses some. The sample includes around 250,000 clones, 86% of them seen just once. Sample: peripheral blood. The receptors originated from a man at least 80 years old with acute or convalescent COVID-19.

The gene calls are TRBV5-1 and TRBJ1-1; TRBD1 aligns across 7 bases. The CDR3 runs to 13 residues. Per germline, CDR1 SGHRS and CDR2 YFSETQ. Trimming at V came to 0 bases and at J to 11 bases, leaving 7 bases not matched to a gene. The CDR3 is CASSLDRGVLAFF. The CDR3 nucleotides read TGCGCCAGCAGCTTGGACAGGGGAGTGTTGGCTTTCTTT.

As DNA, the CDR3 is TGTGCCAGCACCGGTTCCCAGGAGGGTTTAGGTTCACCCCTCCACTTT. The encoded protein is CASTGSQEGLGSPLHF. V usage is TRBV19 and J usage is TRBJ1-6; D is ambiguous. Germline CDR1 and CDR2: LNHDA and SQIVND (reference sequence). Trimming stripped 9 bases from V and 9 bases from J, with 24 bases between. CDR3 length equals 16 residues.

The genes are TRBV24-1 and TRBJ1-2; 7 bases fit TRBD1. Looked up from germline, CDR1 is KGHDR and CDR2 is SFDVKD. The CDR3 length is 13 residues. With V trimmed by 3 bases and J by 4 bases, 1 base remained unmatched. Here the CDR3 reads CATSDRDSYGYTF. DNA for the CDR3: TGTGCCACCAGTGATCGGGACAGCTATGGCTACACCTTC.